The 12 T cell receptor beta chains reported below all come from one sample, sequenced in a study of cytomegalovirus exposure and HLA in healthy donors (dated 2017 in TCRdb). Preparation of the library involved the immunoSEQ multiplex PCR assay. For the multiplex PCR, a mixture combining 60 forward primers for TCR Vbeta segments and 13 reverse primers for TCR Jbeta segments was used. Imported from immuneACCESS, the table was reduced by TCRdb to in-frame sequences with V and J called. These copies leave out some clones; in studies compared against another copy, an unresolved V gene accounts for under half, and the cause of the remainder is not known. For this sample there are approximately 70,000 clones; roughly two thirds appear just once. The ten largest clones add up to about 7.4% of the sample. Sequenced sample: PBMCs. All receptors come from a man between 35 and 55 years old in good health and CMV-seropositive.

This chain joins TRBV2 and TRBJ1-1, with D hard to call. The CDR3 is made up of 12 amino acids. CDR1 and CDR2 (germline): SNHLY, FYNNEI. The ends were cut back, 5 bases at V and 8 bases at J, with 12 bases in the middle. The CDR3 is CASSIVAGEAFF. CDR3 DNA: TGTGCCAGCAGTATAGTTGCCGGGGAAGCTTTCTTT.

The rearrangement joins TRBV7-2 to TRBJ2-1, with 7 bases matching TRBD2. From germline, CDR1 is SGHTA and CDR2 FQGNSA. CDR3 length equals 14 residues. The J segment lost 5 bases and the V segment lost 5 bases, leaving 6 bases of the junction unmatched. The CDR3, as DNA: TGTGCCAGCAGCCAGTCGGGACTACACAATGAGCAGTTCTTC. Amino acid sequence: CASSQSGLHNEQFF.

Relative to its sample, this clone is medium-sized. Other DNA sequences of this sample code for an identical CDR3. In DNA form, the CDR3 reads TGTGCCAGCAGTAGAGGACAGGGGAGGGATGGCTACACCTTC. Protein product: CASSRGQGRDGYTF. The chain links TRBV28 to TRBJ1-2; 9 nucleotides agree with TRBD1. Germline CDR1 MDHEN, CDR2 SYDVKM. The CDR3 is 14 residues long. Unmatched junction bases numbered 7, after V lost 5 bases and J lost 6 bases.

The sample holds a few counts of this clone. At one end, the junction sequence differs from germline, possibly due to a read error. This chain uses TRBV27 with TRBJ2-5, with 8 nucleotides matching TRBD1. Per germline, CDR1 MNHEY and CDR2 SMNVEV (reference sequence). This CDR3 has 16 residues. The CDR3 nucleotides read TGTGCCAGCATCCCGCCGGGACAGGAGGGTCAAGGGACCCAGTACTTC. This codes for CASIPPGQEGQGTQYF.

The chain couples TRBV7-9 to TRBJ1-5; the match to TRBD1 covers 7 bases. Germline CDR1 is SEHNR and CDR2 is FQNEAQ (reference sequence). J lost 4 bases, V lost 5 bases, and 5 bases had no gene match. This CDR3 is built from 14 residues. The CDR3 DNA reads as TGTGCCAGCAGCCTTGGGACAGCAAATCAGCCCCAGCATTTT. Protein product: CASSLGTANQPQHF.

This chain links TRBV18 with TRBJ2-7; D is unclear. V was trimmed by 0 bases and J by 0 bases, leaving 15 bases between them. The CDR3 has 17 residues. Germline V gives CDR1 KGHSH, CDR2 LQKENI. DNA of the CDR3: TGTGCCAGCTCACCACCAATGGGCCGACGAAGCTCCTACGAGCAGTACTTC. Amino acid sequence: CASSPPMGRRSSYEQYF.

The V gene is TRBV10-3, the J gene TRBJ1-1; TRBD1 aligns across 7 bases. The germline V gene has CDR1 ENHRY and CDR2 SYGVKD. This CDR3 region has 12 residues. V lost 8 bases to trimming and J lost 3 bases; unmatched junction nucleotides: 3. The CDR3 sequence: CAIGQGDTEAFF. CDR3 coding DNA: TGTGCCATCGGTCAGGGGGACACTGAAGCTTTCTTT.

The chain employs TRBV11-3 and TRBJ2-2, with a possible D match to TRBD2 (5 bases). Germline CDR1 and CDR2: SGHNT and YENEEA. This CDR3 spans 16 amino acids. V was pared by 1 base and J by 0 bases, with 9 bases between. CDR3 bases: TGTGCCAGCAGCTTAGGTCGGGAAGCGAACACCGGGGAGCTGTTTTTT. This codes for CASSLGREANTGELFF.

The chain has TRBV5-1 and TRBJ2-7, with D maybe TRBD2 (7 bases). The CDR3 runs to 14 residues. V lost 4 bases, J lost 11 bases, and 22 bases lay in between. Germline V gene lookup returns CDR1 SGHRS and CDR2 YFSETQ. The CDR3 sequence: CASSPSGREGGKYF. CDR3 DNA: TGCGCCAGCAGCCCGAGTGGAAGGGAGGGGGGGAAGTACTTC.

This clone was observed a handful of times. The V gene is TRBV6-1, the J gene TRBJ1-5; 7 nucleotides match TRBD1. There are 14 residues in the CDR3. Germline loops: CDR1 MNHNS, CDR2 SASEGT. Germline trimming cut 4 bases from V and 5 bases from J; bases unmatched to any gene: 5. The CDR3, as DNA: TGTGCCAGCAGTGCCTGGACAGGACATCAGCCCCAGCATTTT. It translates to CASSAWTGHQPQHF.

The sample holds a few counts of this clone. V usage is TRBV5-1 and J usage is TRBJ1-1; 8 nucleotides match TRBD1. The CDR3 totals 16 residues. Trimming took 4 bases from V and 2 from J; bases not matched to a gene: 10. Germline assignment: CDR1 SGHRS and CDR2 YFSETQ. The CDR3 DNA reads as TGCGCCAGCAGCCTTGAACTGACAGGGGTCAACACTGAAGCTTTCTTT. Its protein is CASSLELTGVNTEAFF.

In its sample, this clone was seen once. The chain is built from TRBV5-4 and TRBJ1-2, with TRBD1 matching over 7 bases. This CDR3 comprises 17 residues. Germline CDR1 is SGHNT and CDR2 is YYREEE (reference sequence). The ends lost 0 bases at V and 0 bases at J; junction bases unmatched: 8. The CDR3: CASSLGLTGRSNYGYTF. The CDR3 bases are TGTGCCAGCAGCTTGGGTTTGACAGGGAGGTCTAACTATGGCTACACCTTC.